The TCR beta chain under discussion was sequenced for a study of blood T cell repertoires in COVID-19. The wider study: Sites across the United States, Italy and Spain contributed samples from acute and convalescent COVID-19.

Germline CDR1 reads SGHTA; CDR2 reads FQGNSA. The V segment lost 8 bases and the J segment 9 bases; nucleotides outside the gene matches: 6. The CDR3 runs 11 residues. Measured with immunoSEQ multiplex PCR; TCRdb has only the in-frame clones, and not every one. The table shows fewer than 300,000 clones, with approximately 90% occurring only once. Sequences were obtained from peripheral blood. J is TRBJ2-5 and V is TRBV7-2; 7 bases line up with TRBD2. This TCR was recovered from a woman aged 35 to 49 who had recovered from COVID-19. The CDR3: CASRGVGAQYF. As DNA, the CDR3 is TGTGCCAGCCGGGGGGTGGGGGCCCAGTACTTC. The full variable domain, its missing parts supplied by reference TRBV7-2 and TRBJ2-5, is GAGVSQSPSNKVTEKGKDVELRCDPISGHTALYWYRQSLGQGLEFLIYFQGNSAPDKSGLPSDRFSAERTGGSVSTLTIQRTQQEDSAVYLCASRGVGAQYFGPGTRLLVL.